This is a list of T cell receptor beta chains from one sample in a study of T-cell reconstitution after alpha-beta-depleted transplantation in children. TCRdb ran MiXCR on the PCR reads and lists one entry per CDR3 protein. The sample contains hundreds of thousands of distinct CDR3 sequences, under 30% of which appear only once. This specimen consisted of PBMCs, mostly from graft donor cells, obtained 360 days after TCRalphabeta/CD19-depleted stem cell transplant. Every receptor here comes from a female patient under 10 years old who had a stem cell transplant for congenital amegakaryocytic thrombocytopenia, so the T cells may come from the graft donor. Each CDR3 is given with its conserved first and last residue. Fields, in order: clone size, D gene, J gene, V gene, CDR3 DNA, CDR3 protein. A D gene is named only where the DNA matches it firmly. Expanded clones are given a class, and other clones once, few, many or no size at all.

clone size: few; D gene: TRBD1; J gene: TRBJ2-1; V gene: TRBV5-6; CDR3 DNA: TGTGCCAGCAGCTTGGCCGGACAGGGCGCTTTCTACAATGAGCAGTTCTTC; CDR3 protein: CASSLAGQGAFYNEQFF
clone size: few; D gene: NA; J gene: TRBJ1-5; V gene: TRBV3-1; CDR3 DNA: TGTGCCAGCAGCCAAGATGAGAGTACTCAGCCCCAGCATTTT; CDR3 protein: CASSQDESTQPQHF
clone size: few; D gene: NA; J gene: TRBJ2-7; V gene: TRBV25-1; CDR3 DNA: TGTGCCAGCAGTGAAGAGATGGGGTACGAGCAGTACTTC; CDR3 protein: CASSEEMGYEQYF
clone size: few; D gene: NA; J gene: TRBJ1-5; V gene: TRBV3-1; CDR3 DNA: TGTGCCAGCAGCCCCGGGACTGATCAGCCCCAGCATTTT; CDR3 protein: CASSPGTDQPQHF
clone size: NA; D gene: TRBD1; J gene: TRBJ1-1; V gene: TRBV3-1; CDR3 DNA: TGTGCCAGCAGCCACAGGGACAGGGAGAACACTGAAGCTTTCTTT; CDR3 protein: CASSHRDRENTEAFF
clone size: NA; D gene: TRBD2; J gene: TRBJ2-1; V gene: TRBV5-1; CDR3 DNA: TGCGCCAGCAGCTCTCTAGGACTAGCGGGCGTGTTCTTC; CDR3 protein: CASSSLGLAGVFF
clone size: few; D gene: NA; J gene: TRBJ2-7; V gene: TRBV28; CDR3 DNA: TGTGCCAGCAGTTTAATCCTTCCGGGAACGAACGAGCAGTACTTC; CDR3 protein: CASSLILPGTNEQYF
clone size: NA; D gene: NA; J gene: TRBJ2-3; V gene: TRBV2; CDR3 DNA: TGTGCCAGCAGTGAATCATGGGGGACTGGCAGATATTTT; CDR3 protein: CASSESWGTGRYF
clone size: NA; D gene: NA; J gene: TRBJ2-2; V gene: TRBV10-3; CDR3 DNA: TGTGCCATCAGTGAGGTTCGGGGACCCACCGGGGAGCTGTTTTTT; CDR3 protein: CAISEVRGPTGELFF
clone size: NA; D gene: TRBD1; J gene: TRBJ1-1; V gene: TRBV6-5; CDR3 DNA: TGTGCCAGCAGTTATGTAGCCGCAGGGGGAAACACTGAAGCTTTCTTT; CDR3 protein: CASSYVAAGGNTEAFF
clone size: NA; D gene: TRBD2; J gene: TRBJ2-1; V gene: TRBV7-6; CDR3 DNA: TGTGCCAGCAGCTCGATAGCGGGAAGAAACAATGAGCAGTTCTTC; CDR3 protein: CASSSIAGRNNEQFF
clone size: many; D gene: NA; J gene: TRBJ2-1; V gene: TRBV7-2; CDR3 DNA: TGTGCCAGCAGAACAGGGACGGTGTACAATGAGCAGTTCTTC; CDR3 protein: CASRTGTVYNEQFF
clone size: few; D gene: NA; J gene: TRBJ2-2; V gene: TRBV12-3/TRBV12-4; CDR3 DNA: TGTGCCAGCAGTTTTGGCAGGGTTGGCACCGGGGAGCTGTTTTTT; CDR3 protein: CASSFGRVGTGELFF
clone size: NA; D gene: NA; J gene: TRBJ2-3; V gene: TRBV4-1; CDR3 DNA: TGCGCCAGCAGCCTAGAGCAAAATCCAGATACGCAGTATTTT; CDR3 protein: CASSLEQNPDTQYF
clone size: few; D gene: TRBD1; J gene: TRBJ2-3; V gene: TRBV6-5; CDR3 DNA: TGTGCCAGCAGTTACCGACAGGGGGTGAGAGATACGCAGTATTTT; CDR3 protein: CASSYRQGVRDTQYF
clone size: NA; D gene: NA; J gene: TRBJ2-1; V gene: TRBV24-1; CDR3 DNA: TGTGCCACCAGTGCTACTGTAGGGATATACAATGAGCAGTTCTTC; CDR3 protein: CATSATVGIYNEQFF
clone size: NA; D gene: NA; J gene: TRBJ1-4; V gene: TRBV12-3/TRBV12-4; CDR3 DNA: TGTGCCAGCAGTTTAAGTCTACAGGGACACGAAAAACTGTTTTTT; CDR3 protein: CASSLSLQGHEKLFF
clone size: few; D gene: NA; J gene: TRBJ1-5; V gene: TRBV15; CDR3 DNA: TGTGCCACCAGCAGAGATCGGGGGGTGTGGAGTCAGCCCCAGCATTTT; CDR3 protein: CATSRDRGVWSQPQHF
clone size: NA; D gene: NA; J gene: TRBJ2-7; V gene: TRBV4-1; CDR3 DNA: TGCGCCAGCAGCCGGGTCGTGGACGGAGGCCCCGAGCAGTACTTC; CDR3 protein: CASSRVVDGGPEQYF
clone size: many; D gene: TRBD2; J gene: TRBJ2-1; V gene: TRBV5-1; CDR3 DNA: TGCGCCAGCAGCGTGCGGGGGGACAATGAGCAGTTCTTC; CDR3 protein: CASSVRGDNEQFF
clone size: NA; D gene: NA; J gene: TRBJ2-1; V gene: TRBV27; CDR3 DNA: TGTGCCAGCAGTTTCATCTCGAGGGCGGATGAGCAGTTCTTC; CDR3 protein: CASSFISRADEQFF
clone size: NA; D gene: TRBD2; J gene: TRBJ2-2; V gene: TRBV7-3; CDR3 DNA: TGTGCCAGCAGCTTAGGACCGAGTAGCGGGAGCGGGGAGCTGTTTTTT; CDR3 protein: CASSLGPSSGSGELFF
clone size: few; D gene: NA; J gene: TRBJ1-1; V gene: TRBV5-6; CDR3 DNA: TGTGCCAGCAGCTCCCCGGACAAACACACTGAAGCTTTCTTT; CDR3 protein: CASSSPDKHTEAFF
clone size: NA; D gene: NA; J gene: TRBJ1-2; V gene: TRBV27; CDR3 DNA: TGTGCCAGCAGTCTGCGTTTTGGGGGAGGCTACACCTTC; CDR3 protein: CASSLRFGGGYTF
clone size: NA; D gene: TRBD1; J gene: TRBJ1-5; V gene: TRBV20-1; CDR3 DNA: TGCAGTGCCAATGACAGGGTCAATCAGCCCCAGCATTTT; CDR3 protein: CSANDRVNQPQHF
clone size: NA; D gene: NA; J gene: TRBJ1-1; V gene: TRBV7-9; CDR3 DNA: TGTGCCAGCAGCCTTTTCGGGGAGGACACTGAAGCTTTCTTT; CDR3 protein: CASSLFGEDTEAFF
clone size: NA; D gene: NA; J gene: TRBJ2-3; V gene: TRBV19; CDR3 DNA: TGTGCCAGTAGTATCACGGGGTTTACCACAGATACGCAGTATTTT; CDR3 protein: CASSITGFTTDTQYF
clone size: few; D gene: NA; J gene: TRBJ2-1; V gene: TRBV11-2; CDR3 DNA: TGTGCCAGCAGCTTATTCGTGGACGGTGTCGATGAGCAGTTCTTC; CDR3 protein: CASSLFVDGVDEQFF
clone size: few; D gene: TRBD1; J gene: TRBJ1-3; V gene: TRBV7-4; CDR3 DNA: TGTGCCAGCAGGAGATTGACAGGGCTCAGCTCTGGAAACACCATATATTTT; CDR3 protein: CASRRLTGLSSGNTIYF
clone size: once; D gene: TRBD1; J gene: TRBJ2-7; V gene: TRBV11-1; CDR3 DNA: TGTGCCAGCAGTTCCTCCGGGACAGGGCACTACGAGCAGTACTTC; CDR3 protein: CASSSSGTGHYEQYF
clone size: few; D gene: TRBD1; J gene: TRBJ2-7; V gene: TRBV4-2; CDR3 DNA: TGTGCCAGCAGCCAAGCGCCGGGACAGGGGTTCTCCTACGAGCAGTACTTC; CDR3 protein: CASSQAPGQGFSYEQYF
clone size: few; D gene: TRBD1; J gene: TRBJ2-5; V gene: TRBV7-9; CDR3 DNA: TGTGCCAGCAGCTTATATAGGACAGGGAATGTAGAGACCCAGTACTTC; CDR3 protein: CASSLYRTGNVETQYF
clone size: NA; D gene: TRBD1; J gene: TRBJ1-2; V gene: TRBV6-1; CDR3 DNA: TGTGCCAGCGGGGGACAGCGGAATAACTATGGCTACACCTTC; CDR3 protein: CASGGQRNNYGYTF
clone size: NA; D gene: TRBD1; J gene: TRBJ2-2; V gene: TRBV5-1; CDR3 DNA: TGCGCCAGCAGCCCGGGACAGTCGAACACCGGGGAGCTGTTTTTT; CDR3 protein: CASSPGQSNTGELFF
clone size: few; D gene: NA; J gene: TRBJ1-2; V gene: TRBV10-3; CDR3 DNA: TGTGCCATCAGATCAGGGTCCAACTATGGCTACACCTTC; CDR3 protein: CAIRSGSNYGYTF
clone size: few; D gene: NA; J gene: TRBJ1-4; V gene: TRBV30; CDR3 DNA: TGTGCCTGGAGTGTACCAGGGGTAGATGAAAAACTGTTTTTT; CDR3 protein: CAWSVPGVDEKLFF
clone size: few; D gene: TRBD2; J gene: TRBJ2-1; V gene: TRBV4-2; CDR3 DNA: TGTGCCAGCAGCCAGCCCCCCGGGACTAGCGGGAGTAATGAGCAGTTCTTC; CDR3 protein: CASSQPPGTSGSNEQFF
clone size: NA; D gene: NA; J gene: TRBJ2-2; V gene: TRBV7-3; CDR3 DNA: TGTGCCAGCAGCCTTTCTATAGGGGAGCTGTTTTTT; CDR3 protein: CASSLSIGELFF
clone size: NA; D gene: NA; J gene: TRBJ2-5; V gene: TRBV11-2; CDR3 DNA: TGTGCCAGCAGCTTAGTGTCCGGATTCCAAGAGACCCAGTACTTC; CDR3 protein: CASSLVSGFQETQYF
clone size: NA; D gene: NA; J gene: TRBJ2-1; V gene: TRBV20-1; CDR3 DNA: TGCAGTGCTAATATAATGCGCTACAATGAGCAGTTCTTC; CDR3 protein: CSANIMRYNEQFF
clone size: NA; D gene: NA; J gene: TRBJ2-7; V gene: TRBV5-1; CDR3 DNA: TGCGCCAGCAGTTTCGGGACGCCTGCCTACGAGCAGTACTTC; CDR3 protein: CASSFGTPAYEQYF
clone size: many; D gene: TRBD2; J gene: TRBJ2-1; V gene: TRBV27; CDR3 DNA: TGTGCCAGCAGCTTCCTAGCGGGGGGCCACAATGAGCAGTTCTTC; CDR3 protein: CASSFLAGGHNEQFF
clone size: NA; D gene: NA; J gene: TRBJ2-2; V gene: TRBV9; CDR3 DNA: TGTGCCAGCAGCGTAGCAGGACCCAACACCGGGGAGCTGTTTTTT; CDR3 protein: CASSVAGPNTGELFF
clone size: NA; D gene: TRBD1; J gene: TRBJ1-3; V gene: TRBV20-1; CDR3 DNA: TGCAGTGCCACCATCACAGGGGGCGGAAACACCATATATTTT; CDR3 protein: CSATITGGGNTIYF
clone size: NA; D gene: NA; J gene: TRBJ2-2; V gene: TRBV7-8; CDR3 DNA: TGTGCCAGCAGCTTAGCACGAGTTGCCGGGGAGCTGTTTTTT; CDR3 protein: CASSLARVAGELFF
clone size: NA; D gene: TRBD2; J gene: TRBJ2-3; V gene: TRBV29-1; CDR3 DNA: TGCAGCGTTAGGCTAGCGGGAGGTGCAGATACGCAGTATTTT; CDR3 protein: CSVRLAGGADTQYF
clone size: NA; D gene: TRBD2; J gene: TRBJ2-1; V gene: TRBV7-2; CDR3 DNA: TGTGCCAGCAGCTTCGTGGCGGGAGAAGGGCATGAGCAGTTCTTC; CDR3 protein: CASSFVAGEGHEQFF
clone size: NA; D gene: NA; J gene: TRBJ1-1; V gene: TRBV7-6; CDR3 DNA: TGTGCCAGCAGCCAGACCGGGACGACCTTATGGGGGTTGAACACTGAAGCTTTCTTT; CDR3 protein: CASSQTGTTLWGLNTEAFF
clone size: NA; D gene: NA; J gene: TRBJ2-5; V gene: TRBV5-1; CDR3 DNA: TGCGCCAGCAGCCAGACGGAGACCCAGTACTTC; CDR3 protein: CASSQTETQYF
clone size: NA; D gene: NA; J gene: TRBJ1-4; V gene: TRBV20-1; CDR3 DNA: TGCAGTGCTAGAGATCAACCAAACCGGGAAAAACTGTTTTTT; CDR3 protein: CSARDQPNREKLFF
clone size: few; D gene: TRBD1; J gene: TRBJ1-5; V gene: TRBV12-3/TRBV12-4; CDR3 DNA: TGTGCCAGCAGTACTACAGGGGGGGGACAGCCCCAGCATTTT; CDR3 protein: CASSTTGGGQPQHF
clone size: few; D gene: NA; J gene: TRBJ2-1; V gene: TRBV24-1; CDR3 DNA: TGTGCCACCAGTGATTTGCCGGGGGTGGTGCAGTTCTTC; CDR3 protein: CATSDLPGVVQFF
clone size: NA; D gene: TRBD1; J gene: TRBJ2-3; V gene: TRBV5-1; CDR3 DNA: TGCGCCAGCAAGGACAGGGGGCTCACAGATACGCAGTATTTT; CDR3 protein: CASKDRGLTDTQYF
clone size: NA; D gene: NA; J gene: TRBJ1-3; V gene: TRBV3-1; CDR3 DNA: TGTGCCAGCAGCCAAACGGACTCTGGAAACACCATATATTTT; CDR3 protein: CASSQTDSGNTIYF